Sequencing of this T cell receptor (beta chain) was carried out in a study of T cells in Graves' hyperthyroidism and ophthalmopathy. The ends were cut back, 7 bases at V and 2 bases at J, with 20 bases in the middle. In germline, CDR1 is MDHEN, CDR2 SYDVKM. This CDR3 contains 16 residues. The TCR beta CDR3 regions underwent amplification using RNA transcripts as the source. The HTBI set primed first-round TCR CDR3 RT-PCR. TCRdb itself ran the multiplex PCR reads through MiXCR, one entry per CDR3 protein. The data hold 500,000 to 600,000 distinct CDR3 sequences, with 15% to 20% observed a single time. The specimen was blood. This sequence was found in a man in his forties with Graves' ophthalmopathy. The chain combines TRBV28 with TRBJ2-5, with D perhaps TRBD1 (6 bases). Here the CDR3 DNA reads TGTGCCAGCACCGTCCCCGACAGGCCGCCGCAAGAGACCCAGTACTTC. Translated, it gives CASTVPDRPPQETQYF.